This T cell receptor (beta chain) was identified in a study of blood T cell repertoires in COVID-19. Study details: Researchers got acute and convalescent COVID-19 samples from the United States, Italy and Spain. PBMCs, B-cell-depleted T cells, or T cells provided the cDNA or gDNA that made up the material.

Repertoires were generated with immunoSEQ multiplex PCR, while TCRdb's copy carries only in-frame clones and drops some. This sample has 300,000 or so clones; around 86% occur once, and the top ten carry about 1.6%. The sequence was obtained from a woman in her forties who had recovered from COVID-19. Sequencing was performed on peripheral blood.

The CDR3 DNA reads TGTGCCAGTAGTATAGGGGAGGTCCGCCAAGAAAAACTGTTTTTT. It is translated as CASSIGEVRQEKLFF. The V and J genes are TRBV19 and TRBJ1-4; D not certain. CDR1 and CDR2 (germline): LNHDA, SQIVND (reference sequence). V lost 1 base, J lost 8 bases, and 14 bases lay in between. This CDR3 comprises 15 residues.